This is a list of T cell receptor beta chains from one sample in a study of blood T cell repertoires in COVID-19. Libraries were prepared by immunoSEQ multiplex PCR; TCRdb keeps only in-frame clonotypes and omits some of them. The sample has approximately 280,000 clones, nearly 90% seen once. The source material was peripheral blood. The receptors shown here come from a man between 18 and 35 years old with active or convalescent COVID-19. CDR3s include the opening cysteine and the closing phenylalanine or tryptophan. The D gene is left open where the match is weak. Expanded clones get a size class; other rows say once, few or many, or leave the size out.

V: TRBV11-2; D: -; size: -; J: TRBJ1-1; CDR3: CASSLDPSLNTEAFF; DNA: TGTGCCAGCAGCTTAGACCCCTCTTTGAACACTGAAGCTTTCTTT
V: TRBV3-1/TRBV3-2; D: -; size: -; J: TRBJ1-1; CDR3: CASSQGAGEAFF; DNA: TGTGCCAGCAGCCAAGGGGCAGGTGAAGCTTTCTTT
V: TRBV14; D: TRBD1; size: -; J: TRBJ1-1; CDR3: CASSHRQGAGNTEAFF; DNA: TGTGCCAGCAGCCACAGACAGGGGGCTGGGAACACTGAAGCTTTCTTT
V: TRBV2; D: TRBD1; size: -; J: TRBJ2-7; CDR3: CASSEAEGAQYEQYF; DNA: TGTGCCAGCAGTGAAGCAGAGGGGGCACAGTACGAGCAGTACTTC
V: TRBV7-8; D: -; size: once; J: TRBJ2-2; CDR3: CASSLGVGAAGELFF; DNA: TGTGCCAGCAGCTTAGGTGTTGGGGCGGCCGGGGAGCTGTTTTTT
V: TRBV5-1; D: -; size: -; J: TRBJ1-4; CDR3: CASSLEWTAANEKLFF; DNA: TGCGCCAGCAGCTTGGAATGGACAGCGGCTAATGAAAAACTGTTTTTT
V: TRBV4-1; D: TRBD1; size: once; J: TRBJ1-6; CDR3: CASSQSTGVGSPLHF; DNA: TGCGCCAGCAGCCAATCCACAGGGGTGGGTTCACCCCTCCACTTT
V: TRBV3-1/TRBV3-2; D: TRBD1; size: -; J: TRBJ1-4; CDR3: CASSQGQGRGEKLFF; DNA: TGTGCCAGCAGCCAAGGACAGGGGAGGGGTGAAAAACTGTTTTTT
V: TRBV18; D: -; size: -; J: TRBJ2-7; CDR3: CASSPDGQHYEQYF; DNA: TGTGCCAGCTCGCCGGACGGACAGCACTACGAGCAGTACTTC
V: TRBV10-3; D: -; size: -; J: TRBJ2-2; CDR3: CAISNQGSTGELFF; DNA: TGTGCCATCAGTAATCAGGGGTCCACCGGGGAGCTGTTTTTT
V: TRBV27; D: TRBD1; size: -; J: TRBJ1-2; CDR3: CASSLSGQPNYGYTF; DNA: TGTGCCAGCAGTTTATCGGGACAGCCTAACTATGGCTACACCTTC
V: TRBV29-1; D: -; size: -; J: TRBJ2-3; CDR3: CSVMWQGTDTQYF; DNA: TGCAGCGTTATGTGGCAGGGCACAGATACGCAGTATTTT
V: TRBV13; D: -; size: once; J: TRBJ1-1; CDR3: CASSLLGHRMNTEAFF; DNA: TGTGCCAGCAGCCTCCTAGGACACCGCATGAACACTGAAGCTTTCTTT
V: TRBV9; D: TRBD1; size: -; J: TRBJ2-1; CDR3: CASSVGQGAGNEQFF; DNA: TGTGCCAGCAGCGTCGGACAGGGGGCCGGAAATGAGCAGTTCTTC
V: TRBV7-2; D: -; size: -; J: TRBJ1-2; CDR3: CASSLDIVVRYGYTF; DNA: TGTGCCAGCAGCTTAGATATAGTCGTGAGGTATGGCTACACCTTC
V: TRBV9; D: -; size: -; J: TRBJ1-3; CDR3: CASSVGVGQGNTIYF; DNA: TGTGCCAGCAGCGTAGGGGTCGGACAGGGAAACACCATATATTTT
V: TRBV10-3; D: TRBD2; size: once; J: TRBJ2-7; CDR3: CAISEAWGGVPYF; DNA: TGTGCCATCAGTGAGGCTTGGGGAGGGGTCCCGTACTTC
V: TRBV28; D: TRBD1; size: -; J: TRBJ1-2; CDR3: CASSAPGQGKNGYTF; DNA: TGTGCCAGCAGCGCTCCGGGACAGGGAAAGAATGGCTACACCTTC
V: TRBV3-1/TRBV3-2; D: -; size: -; J: TRBJ2-7; CDR3: CASSPSRGGSYEQYF; DNA: TGTGCCAGCAGCCCCAGCAGGGGAGGGTCCTACGAGCAGTACTTC